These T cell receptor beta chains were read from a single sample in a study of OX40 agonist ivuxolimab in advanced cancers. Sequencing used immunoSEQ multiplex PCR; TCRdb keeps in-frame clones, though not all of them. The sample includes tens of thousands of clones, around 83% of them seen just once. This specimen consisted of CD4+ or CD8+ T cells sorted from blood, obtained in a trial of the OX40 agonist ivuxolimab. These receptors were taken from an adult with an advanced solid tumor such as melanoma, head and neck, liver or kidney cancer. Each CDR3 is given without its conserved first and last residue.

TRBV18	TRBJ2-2	ASSPDRQGTGELF
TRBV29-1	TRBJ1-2	SVASEGRGTGYT
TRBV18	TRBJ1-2	ASSRDGYGYT
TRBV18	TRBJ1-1	ASSPPGGQTEAF
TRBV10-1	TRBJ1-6	ASISSSYNSPLH
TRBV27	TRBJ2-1	ASSSATSGSYNEQF
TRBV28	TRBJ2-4	ASSEAGTSGGVQY
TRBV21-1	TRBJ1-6	ASSKYRDRLSPLH
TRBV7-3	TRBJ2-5	ASSRDNQETQY
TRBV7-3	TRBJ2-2	ASSIQGSGELF
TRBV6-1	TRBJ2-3	ASSGPPVTGGRSDTQY
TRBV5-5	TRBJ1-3	ASSLAVVVGNTIY
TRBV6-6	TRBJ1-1	ASSTSGEAF
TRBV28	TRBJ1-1	ATLVQVQAF
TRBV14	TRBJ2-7	ASSLRPGTKLY
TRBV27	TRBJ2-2	ASSLWGSANTGELF
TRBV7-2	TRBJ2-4	ASSLAVSWGNIQY
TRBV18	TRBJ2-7	ASSPQERDEQY
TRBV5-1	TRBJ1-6	ASSPEGSSYNSPLH
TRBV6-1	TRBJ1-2	ASTIPGTFGYT
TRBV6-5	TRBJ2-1	ASSSYKPGLEQF
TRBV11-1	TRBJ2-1	ASSLGMTRDNEQF
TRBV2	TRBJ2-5	ASRGGAETQY
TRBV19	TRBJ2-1	ASSPSGASRLNEQF
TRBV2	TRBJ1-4	ASTGGREKLF
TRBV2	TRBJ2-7	ASRRDSYEQY
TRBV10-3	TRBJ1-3	AISYRVLAVSGNTIY
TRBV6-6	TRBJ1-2	ASRTIDRAEGYT
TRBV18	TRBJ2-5	ASSPSSATTQY
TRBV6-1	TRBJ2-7	ASSDAIYEQY
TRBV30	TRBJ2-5	AWGLAEKTQY
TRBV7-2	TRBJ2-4	ASSGGGGTKNIQY
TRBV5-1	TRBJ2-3	ASSLPGDVDTQY
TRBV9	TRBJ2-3	ASSVGASGGHTDTQY
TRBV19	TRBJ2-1	ASSGQGANEQF
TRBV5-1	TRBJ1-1	ASSTTGEREAF
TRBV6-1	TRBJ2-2	ASSEQGQPNTGELF
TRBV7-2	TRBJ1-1	ASSLAGAWNTEAF
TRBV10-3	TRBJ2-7	AISANGESYEQY
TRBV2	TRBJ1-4	ASDRGQGLEKLF
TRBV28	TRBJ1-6	ASSLGQEGSPLH
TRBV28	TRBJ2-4	ASSLSDRINIQY
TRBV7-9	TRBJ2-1	ASTRGLAENNEQF
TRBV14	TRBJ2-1	ASSPLPLPSLNEQF
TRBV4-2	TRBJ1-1	ASSQDPGGKGTEAF
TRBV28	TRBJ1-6	ASSLADSPLH
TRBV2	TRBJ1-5	ASSQEAGGPQH
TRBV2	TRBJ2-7	ASSGRGAYEQY
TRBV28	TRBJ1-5	ASSPTGDPWFSNQPQH
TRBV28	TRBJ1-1	ASTPGAPRTEAF
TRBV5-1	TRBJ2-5	ASSLRTGKETQY
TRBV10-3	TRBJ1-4	AIRRGEDEKLF
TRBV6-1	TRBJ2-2	ASTYRGQGTGELF